This TCR beta chain was identified in a study of shared clonotypes between healthy human individuals. Study in general: Each donor's CD4 naive and CD4 memory cells filled three plates apiece, CD8 naive two, and CD8 memory one.

Comment on this clone: The antigen is not known.

As handled by the study authors: Without quality scores, immunoSEQ junctional reads could not be filtered like full-length reads. Sequencing used immunoSEQ multiplex PCR; TCRdb keeps in-frame clones, though not all of them. The D gene and trimming were derived from the DNA, and the V and J assignments and clone size from that table. The table includes over a million clones, about 80% detected once. Study-wide findings and caveats: Several donors shared approximately 5% of their naive CD4 clonotypes. Some clonotypes were shared by all four sorted-subset donors, while others were not shared. The non-shared ones had lower generation probabilities than the shared ones.

CDR1 and CDR2 from the germline V gene are MGHDK and SYGVNS. CDR3 length: 18 amino acids. Trimming stripped 2 bases from V and 0 bases from J, with 20 bases between. The J gene is TRBJ2-7, the V gene TRBV25-1; D assignment may be TRBD1 or TRBD2 (5 bases each). Sequencing was carried out using memory CD4+ T cells sorted from blood. Subset: CD45RA-negative fraction. The clonotype was recovered from a man between 18 and 29 years old in good health. The CDR3 DNA reads as TGTGCCAGCAGTGAAAATTCGGCAGGGTTGGGGAGCTCCTACGAGCAGTACTTC. As protein: CASSENSAGLGSSYEQYF.